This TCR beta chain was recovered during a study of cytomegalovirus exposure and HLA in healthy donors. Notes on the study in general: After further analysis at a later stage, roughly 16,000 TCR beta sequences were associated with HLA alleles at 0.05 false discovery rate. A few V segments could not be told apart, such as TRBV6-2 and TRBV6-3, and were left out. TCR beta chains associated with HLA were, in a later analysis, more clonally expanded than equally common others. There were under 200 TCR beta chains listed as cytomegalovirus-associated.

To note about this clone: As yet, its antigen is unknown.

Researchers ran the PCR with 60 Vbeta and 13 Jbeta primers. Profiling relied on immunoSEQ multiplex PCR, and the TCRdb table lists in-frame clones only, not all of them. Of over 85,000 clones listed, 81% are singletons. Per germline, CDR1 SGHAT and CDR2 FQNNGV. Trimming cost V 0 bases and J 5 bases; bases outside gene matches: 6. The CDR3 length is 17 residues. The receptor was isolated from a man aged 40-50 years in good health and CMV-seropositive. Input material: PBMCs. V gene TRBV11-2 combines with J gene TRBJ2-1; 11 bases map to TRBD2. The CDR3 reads CASSLEYSGLADNEQFF. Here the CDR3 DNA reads TGTGCCAGCAGCTTAGAGTATTCGGGACTAGCGGACAATGAGCAGTTCTTC.